This TCR beta chain was sequenced in a study of cytomegalovirus exposure and HLA in healthy donors. Overall study: Per a later analysis, the approximately 620 first-cohort and 120 or so validation repertoires shared one platform.

The table came from immunoSEQ multiplex PCR; TCRdb's copy has only in-frame clones and leaves some out. Among 190,000 or so clones listed, 65% to 90% were seen once. About this clone itself: Its matching antigen is unknown.

The germline V gene has CDR1 SNHLY and CDR2 FYNNEI. This CDR3 has 13 residues. V was pared by 7 bases and J by 5 bases, with 6 bases of the junction left unmatched. Study-wide results and limits: Within the approximately 110 validation repertoires, first-cohort TCR clusters tended to co-occur, according to a later analysis. Among TCR sequences, most were rare, though some public TCRs appeared in many donors. As confirmed in vitro, a few CMV-associated chains were specific for CMV antigens.

V and J are TRBV2 and TRBJ2-5; 8 nucleotides agree with TRBD2. The specimen was PBMCs. The receptor was isolated from a woman aged 25 to 39 in good health and CMV-seropositive. The CDR3: CASIIRGGETQYF. In DNA form, the CDR3 reads TGTGCCAGCATAATTCGGGGGGGGGAGACCCAGTACTTC.